These 18 T cell receptor beta chains share one sample of origin, sequenced in a study of response to subunit inactivated influenza vaccine. TCRdb itself ran the RT-PCR reads through MiXCR, one entry per CDR3 protein. This repertoire shows over 400,000 distinct CDR3 sequences, about an eighth found once; its top ten account for 10% to 15%. The source material was PBMCs from blood, sampled 40 to 50 days after vaccination. The receptors originated from a man aged 45-60 years who received an inactivated influenza vaccine.

This clonotype was seen a handful of times. This rearrangement joins TRBV9 to TRBJ2-1, with no clear D. This CDR3 is 16 amino acids long. Per germline, CDR1 SGDLS and CDR2 YYNGEE. Trimming stripped 3 bases from V and 6 bases from J, with 19 bases between. CDR3 coding DNA: TGTGCCAGCAGCGCCCACCGGATTGACATATCCAATGAGCAGTTCTTC. Translation: CASSAHRIDISNEQFF.

The chain recombines TRBV2 with TRBJ2-2; D possibly corresponds to TRBD1 (6 bases). The CDR3 runs to 17 residues. The germline V gene has CDR1 SNHLY and CDR2 FYNNEI. Trimming took off 11 bases at V and 0 bases at J, with 22 bases between the two ends. CDR3 DNA: TGTGCCTTCAGACCTAACTACGGGACACCGAACACCGGGGAGCTGTTTTTT. Its translation is CAFRPNYGTPNTGELFF.

This clonotype was recorded at least ten times. V is TRBV20-1 and J is TRBJ2-7, with 9 bases fitting TRBD1. This CDR3 spans 13 amino acids. Per the germline V gene, CDR1 is DFQATT and CDR2 is SNEGSKA (reference sequence). V shed 6 bases and J 2 bases; nucleotides not matched to a gene: 5. DNA of the CDR3: TGCAGTGCAAGGGACAGGGTAACCTACGAGCAGTACTTC. Translated, it gives CSARDRVTYEQYF.

This clonotype has only a few counts. The chain is built from TRBV12-3 or TRBV12-4 and TRBJ2-7; D call uncertain. Trimming cost V 5 bases and J 6 bases, with 11 bases left between them. The CDR3 spans 12 residues. The CDR3 protein is CASSPSVTEQYF. Written as DNA, the CDR3 is TGTGCCAGCAGTCCGTCGGTGACCGAGCAGTACTTC.

The chain couples TRBV6-2 or TRBV6-3 to TRBJ2-3; 13 nucleotides line up with TRBD2. Germline V gene sequence: CDR1 MNHEY, CDR2 SVGEGT. The CDR3 consists of 19 residues. The ends lost 6 bases at V and 0 bases at J; junction bases unmatched: 12. The CDR3 loop is CASRTRVGLAGASTDTQYF. The CDR3 nucleotides are TGTGCCAGCAGGACCCGAGTAGGACTAGCGGGAGCCAGCACAGATACGCAGTATTTT.

J is TRBJ2-5 and V is TRBV4-2, with 8 nucleotides matching TRBD2. CDR3 size: 21 residues. CDR1 is LGHNA and CDR2 is YNFKEQ in the germline V gene. The J segment lost 1 base and the V segment lost 1 base, leaving 20 bases of the junction unmatched. CDR3 bases: TGTGCCAGCAGCCAAGCTCAGGGCCGGCTAGCGGGTCTCCCCCTCCAAGAGACCCAGTACTTC. Translating gives CASSQAQGRLAGLPLQETQYF.

This clonotype was detected a few times. The rearrangement joins TRBV5-5 to TRBJ2-7; a weak D match, TRBD1 (6 bases). Between the trimmed V and J ends, which lost 4 bases and 0 bases, there was a span of 17 bases. Per germline, CDR1 SGHKS and CDR2 YYEKEE (reference sequence). This CDR3 is built from 16 residues. The CDR3 coding sequence is TGTGCCAGCAGCCGAACGAGGACAGAAATCTCCTACGAGCAGTACTTC. Protein product: CASSRTRTEISYEQYF. The variable domain in full, completed from reference TRBV5-5 and TRBJ2-7, reads DAGVTQSPTHLIKTRGQQVTLRCSPISGHKSVSWYQQVLGQGPQFIFQYYEKEERGRGNFPDRFSARQFPNYSSELNVNALLLGDSALYLCASSRTRTEISYEQYFGPGTRLTVT.

There are a few counts of this clonotype. In DNA, the CDR3 is TGCAGTGCTAGAAGTCTAGCGGGTACACGGGGGGAGCAGTACTTC. It encodes CSARSLAGTRGEQYF. The genes are TRBV20-1 and TRBJ2-7; 8 nucleotides align to TRBD2. V gave up 2 bases and J gave up 7 bases; unmatched junction bases: 13. Looked up from germline, CDR1 is DFQATT and CDR2 is SNEGSKA (reference sequence). CDR3 length equals 15 residues.

This clonotype was detected a few times. The rearrangement links TRBV6-5 to TRBJ2-3; 10 bases are shared with TRBD2. This CDR3 is 18 amino acids long. V lost 0 bases to trimming and J lost 2 bases; unmatched junction nucleotides: 8. Germline V lookup: CDR1 MNHEY, CDR2 SVGAGI. CDR3 sequence (DNA): TGTGCCAGCAGTTACTCCGCTAGCGGGAGTGGTGCCACAGATACGCAGTATTTT. The encoded protein is CASSYSASGSGATDTQYF.

This clonotype has ten or more counts. The chain joins TRBV10-3 to TRBJ2-1; the D is unclear. Per the germline V gene, CDR1 is ENHRY and CDR2 is SYGVKD. This CDR3 has 15 amino acids. Trimming cost V 6 bases and J 8 bases, with 20 bases left between them. For the CDR3, the DNA is TGTGCCATCAGAGGCTCGAGCGTCTTCGGTGATGAGCAGTTCTTC. Translating it yields CAIRGSSVFGDEQFF.

The CDR3: CASSLGGSPNEQYF. In DNA form, the CDR3 reads TGTGCCAGCTCATTAGGTGGGAGTCCGAACGAGCAGTACTTC. The chain combines TRBV18 with TRBJ2-7; maybe TRBD2 (5 bases). V was pared by 5 bases and J by 5 bases, with 16 bases between. The germline V gene encodes CDR1 KGHSH and CDR2 LQKENI. The CDR3 totals 14 residues.

This clonotype was counted only a few times. This chain joins TRBV6-1 and TRBJ2-5; D gene uncertain. V lost 2 bases to trimming and J lost 3 bases, with 13 bases between them. CDR1 and CDR2 from the germline V gene are MNHNS and SASEGT. The CDR3 covers 15 residues. CDR3 bases: TGTGCCAGCAGTGAAAAGTTTGGCCAGAAAGAGACCCAGTACTTC. Amino acids: CASSEKFGQKETQYF.

This clonotype showed up just a few times. The rearrangement uses TRBV5-1 and TRBJ1-6; the D gene is possibly TRBD1 (6 bases). The V gene's germline CDR1 is SGHRS and CDR2 YFSETQ. The CDR3 is 15 amino acids. Trimming removed 4 bases from V and 7 bases from J, with 15 bases in between. The CDR3 DNA is TGCGCCAGCAGCAGCCCCGGGACAACCAATTCACCCCTCCACTTT. Protein product: CASSSPGTTNSPLHF.

The chain joins TRBV6-2 or TRBV6-3 to TRBJ2-5; the match to TRBD2 covers 10 bases. The junction had 12 bases not matched to a gene; V was cut back by 2 bases and J by 6 bases. The germline CDR1 and CDR2 sequences are MNHEY and SVGEGT. The CDR3 runs 17 residues. The CDR3 sequence is CASSYGGASGSEKTQYF. The CDR3 DNA is TGTGCCAGCAGTTACGGCGGCGCTAGCGGGAGTGAGAAGACCCAGTACTTC.

This sequence joins TRBV12-3 or TRBV12-4 and TRBJ2-5; 9 bases map to TRBD2. The CDR3 has 17 amino acids. The J segment lost 5 bases and the V segment lost 1 base, leaving 11 bases of the junction unmatched. The CDR3 coding sequence is TGTGCCAGCAGTTTAGAAGGCGGGGGGGCCCCGGGGGAGACCCAGTACTTC. It is translated as CASSLEGGGAPGETQYF.

The gene calls are TRBV5-1 and TRBJ2-3, with D possibly being TRBD2 (6 bases). The CDR3 consists of 14 residues. In germline, CDR1 is SGHRS, CDR2 YFSETQ. V lost 5 bases to trimming and J lost 2 bases, with 12 bases between them. CDR3 sequence: CASRPEGFTDTQYF. The CDR3 DNA reads TGCGCCAGCAGACCGGAGGGGTTCACAGATACGCAGTATTTT.

The V gene is TRBV7-2, the J gene TRBJ2-7, with 9 bases that match TRBD1. Trimming cost V 5 bases and J 5 bases; bases outside gene matches: 16. CDR3 size: 17 residues. Germline V gives CDR1 SGHTA, CDR2 FQGNSA. CDR3 in amino acids: CASSPRVGQGKGNEQYF. The CDR3, as DNA: TGTGCCAGCAGCCCCAGGGTCGGACAGGGGAAAGGCAACGAGCAGTACTTC.

Ten or more counts support this clonotype. A read error may produce the germline difference seen at one junction end. The chain has TRBV7-3 and TRBJ2-7; 10 nucleotides match TRBD1. The CDR3 loop spans 13 amino acids. From germline, CDR1 is SGHTA and CDR2 FQGTGA. CDR3 residues: CASSLDRGSEQYF. The DNA for the CDR3 is TGCGCCAGCAGCTTGGACAGGGGGTCCGAGCAGTACTTC.